This entry lists 28 T cell receptor beta chains sequenced from one sample in a study of blood T cell repertoires in COVID-19. Assay: immunoSEQ multiplex PCR; the TCRdb copy retains only in-frame clones and omits some. The sample lists 90,000 to 150,000 clones, less than 90% occurring once. Specimen: peripheral blood. These receptor sequences come from a man aged 80 or over with acute or convalescent COVID-19.

V and J are TRBV18 and TRBJ1-5; the D is unclear. Trimming pared 0 bases from V and 3 bases from J, leaving 9 bases between. The CDR3 is made up of 15 amino acids. CDR1 and CDR2 (germline): KGHSH, LQKENI. As DNA, the CDR3 is TGTGCCAGCTCACCACCGGGCAGTAACAATCAGCCCCAGCATTTT. This gives the protein CASSPPGSNNQPQHF.

The chain is built from TRBV19 and TRBJ1-6; no firm D call. The CDR3 runs to 13 residues. Germline lookup yields CDR1 LNHDA and CDR2 SQIVND (reference sequence). V lost 7 bases and J 1 base, leaving 5 bases between the germline ends. This chain's CDR3 is CASTESYNSPLHF. The CDR3 DNA follows: TGTGCCAGTACAGAATCCTATAATTCACCCCTCCACTTT.

The V gene is TRBV3-1 (or the pseudogene TRBV3-2), the J gene TRBJ2-5, with TRBD1 matching over 8 bases. Looked up from germline, CDR1 is LGHDT and CDR2 is YNNKEL (reference sequence). This CDR3 comprises 15 residues. The junction had 4 bases not matched to a gene; V was cut back by 3 bases and J by 1 base. The CDR3 DNA reads TGTGCCAGCAGCCACCCCGGACAGGGCCAAGAGACCCAGTACTTC. Protein product: CASSHPGQGQETQYF.

The genes are TRBV5-6 and TRBJ1-1; D is undetermined. CDR3 size: 15 residues. Trimming took 2 bases from V and 1 from J, leaving 12 bases between them. The V gene's germline CDR1 is SGHDT and CDR2 YYEEEE. The CDR3 is CASSFRTRGNTEAFF. The CDR3 nucleotides are TGTGCCAGCAGCTTTCGGACGCGGGGGAACACTGAAGCTTTCTTT.

The chain links TRBV6-1 to TRBJ1-6; D is unclear. Germline V gene data show CDR1 as MNHNS and CDR2 as SASEGT. The V end was cut by 2 bases, the J end by 11 bases, with 13 bases between. This CDR3 region has 14 residues. CDR3 region: CASSEQAGSAPLHF. CDR3 bases: TGTGCCAGCAGTGAACAGGCCGGTTCGGCACCCCTCCACTTT.

The chain recombines TRBV11-3 with TRBJ2-6; D unresolved. The CDR3 extends over 15 amino acids. Germline CDR1 and CDR2: SGHNT and YENEEA. V lost 2 bases to trimming and J lost 0 bases, with 5 bases between them. Here the CDR3 DNA reads TGTGCCAGCAGCTTAATGGCCTCTGGGGCCAACGTCCTGACTTTC. It yields the protein CASSLMASGANVLTF. Filled out from reference TRBV11-3 and TRBJ2-6, the complete variable domain reads EAGVVQSPRYKIIEKKQPVAFWCNPISGHNTLYWYLQNLGQGPELLIRYENEEAVDDSQLPKDRFSAERLKGVDSTLKIQPAELGDSAVYLCASSLMASGANVLTFGAGSRLTVL.

This clone has only one observation. The CDR3 loop reads CAIRGTSGTYEQYF. The CDR3 DNA follows: TGTGCCATCAGGGGGACTAGCGGGACCTACGAGCAGTACTTC. The J gene is TRBJ2-7, the V gene TRBV10-3; the match to TRBD2 covers 13 bases. CDR1 and CDR2 from the germline V gene are ENHRY and SYGVKD. Trimming cost V 6 bases and J 2 bases; bases outside gene matches: 1. CDR3 length: 14 residues.

The V and J genes are TRBV5-6 and TRBJ1-2; no firm D call. The germline V gene encodes CDR1 SGHDT and CDR2 YYEEEE. The CDR3 runs 14 residues. Trimming cost V 4 bases and J 1 base, with 11 bases left between them. The CDR3 spells CASSLARSNYGYTF. In DNA form, the CDR3 reads TGTGCCAGCAGCCTAGCTCGGAGTAACTATGGCTACACCTTC.

V gene TRBV19 combines with J gene TRBJ2-5; TRBD1 might be the D (7 bases). There are 16 residues in the CDR3. Germline V gives CDR1 LNHDA, CDR2 SQIVND (reference sequence). The V end was cut by 3 bases, the J end by 4 bases, with 18 bases between. The CDR3: CASSIGGNRGGETQYF. The CDR3 coding sequence is TGTGCCAGTAGTATTGGGGGGAACAGGGGTGGAGAGACCCAGTACTTC. The full variable domain, in which reference TRBV19 and TRBJ2-5 provide the parts outside the CDR3, is DGGITQSPKYLFRKEGQNVTLSCEQNLNHDAMYWYRQDPGQGLRLIYYSQIVNDFQKGDIAEGYSVSREKKESFPLTVTSAQKNPTAFYLCASSIGGNRGGETQYFGPGTRLLVL.

The chain recombines TRBV29-1 with TRBJ2-1, with 7 bases aligning to TRBD2. Germline loops: CDR1 SQVTM, CDR2 ANQGSEA. This CDR3 has 17 residues. The J segment lost 3 bases and the V segment lost 0 bases, leaving 11 bases of the junction unmatched. The DNA for the CDR3 is TGCAGCGTTGAAGATGGCAGGATACTAGCGTACTACAATGAGCAGTTCTTC. Protein sequence: CSVEDGRILAYYNEQFF.

In its sample, this clone was seen a few times. A read error is possible here, since a much larger clone lies one base away. The sample carries other DNA sequences with the same CDR3. The chain is built from TRBV7-3 and TRBJ2-1; TRBD2 matches at 10 bases. The CDR3 runs 14 residues. V shed 5 bases, J shed 4 bases, and the junction held 2 bases outside the gene matches. Germline assignment: CDR1 SGHTA and CDR2 FQGTGA. CDR3 in amino acids: CASSPGLAYNEQFF. CDR3 nucleotide sequence: TGTGCCAGCAGCCCGGGACTAGCGTACAATGAGCAGTTCTTC.

The chain is built from TRBV7-2 and TRBJ2-1, with 7 bases lining up with TRBD2. V shed 2 bases, J shed 4 bases, and the junction held 14 bases outside the gene matches. Germline assignment: CDR1 SGHTA and CDR2 FQGNSA. The CDR3 spans 18 residues. CDR3 DNA: TGTGCCAGCAGCTTAAGGGCGTGGGTAGCGGGTGGGTACAATGAGCAGTTCTTC. Residues: CASSLRAWVAGGYNEQFF.

This sequence joins TRBV23-1 and TRBJ2-7; D is possibly TRBD1 (7 bases). TRBV23-1 is an ORF; its function is uncertain. The CDR3 extends over 17 amino acids. Trimming removed 0 bases from V and 2 bases from J, with 17 bases in between. CDR3 sequence: CASSQSLRQGGPYEQYF. CDR3 nucleotide sequence: TGCGCCAGCAGTCAATCCCTTCGACAGGGAGGCCCCTACGAGCAGTACTTC.

This clone showed up just once. The V gene is TRBV27, the J gene TRBJ1-5; 7 bases are a match to TRBD1. This CDR3 spans 14 amino acids. The germline V gene encodes CDR1 MNHEY and CDR2 SMNVEV (reference sequence). Trimming took 6 bases from V and 4 from J; bases not matched to a gene: 6. The CDR3, as DNA: TGTGCCAGCAGAAACCGGGACAGAAATCAGCCCCAGCATTTT. Its translation is CASRNRDRNQPQHF.

V usage is TRBV9 and J usage is TRBJ1-4; TRBD1 agrees at 7 bases. This CDR3 spans 14 amino acids. Germline loops: CDR1 SGDLS, CDR2 YYNGEE. V trimming: 4 bases; J trimming: 8 bases; junction bases outside the gene matches: 8. The CDR3 region is CASSPWDSREKLFF. CDR3 coding DNA: TGTGCCAGCAGCCCTTGGGACAGCAGGGAAAAACTGTTTTTT.

V usage is TRBV5-1 and J usage is TRBJ2-7, with TRBD2 identical over 13 bases. The germline gives CDR1 SGHRS, CDR2 YFSETQ. With 0 bases clipped from V and 4 bases from J, the junction kept 7 bases outside the gene matches. The CDR3 contains 17 residues. The chain's CDR3 is CASSLAPGTSGVYEQYF. CDR3 nucleotides: TGCGCCAGCAGCTTGGCCCCGGGGACTAGCGGGGTATACGAGCAGTACTTC. The full variable domain, in which reference TRBV5-1 and TRBJ2-7 provide the parts outside the CDR3, is KAGVTQTPRYLIKTRGQQVTLSCSPISGHRSVSWYQQTPGQGLQFLFEYFSETQRNKGNFPGRFSGRQFSNSRSEMNVSTLELGDSALYLCASSLAPGTSGVYEQYFGPGTRLTVT.

CDR3 bases: TGTGCCAGCTCACGCATACTGAGCGGGAGCCCCTACAATGAGCAGTTCTTC. Protein product: CASSRILSGSPYNEQFF. This sequence joins TRBV18 and TRBJ2-1; the match to TRBD2 covers 8 bases. V lost 4 bases to trimming and J lost 2 bases; unmatched junction nucleotides: 10. The CDR3 is 17 residues long. CDR1 is KGHSH and CDR2 is LQKENI in the germline V gene. Looking up the rest from reference TRBV18 and TRBJ2-1 gives the full variable domain: NAGVMQNPRHLVRRRGQEARLRCSPMKGHSHVYWYRQLPEEGLKFMVYLQKENIIDESGMPKERFSAEFPKEGPSILRIQQVVRGDSAAYFCASSRILSGSPYNEQFFGPGTRLTVL.

The genes are TRBV9 and TRBJ1-1, with a weak D call TRBD1 (5 bases). V lost 1 base and J lost 3, with 13 bases in between. The CDR3 length is 15 residues. From germline, CDR1 is SGDLS and CDR2 YYNGEE. CDR3: CASSVTGTGYTEAFF. As DNA, the CDR3 is TGTGCCAGCAGCGTAACCGGGACTGGATACACTGAAGCTTTCTTT.

The rearrangement joins TRBV19 to TRBJ2-3, with 7 positions matching TRBD1. The V and J ends lost 6 bases and 4 bases, in that order; junction bases with no gene match: 4. Per the germline V gene, CDR1 is LNHDA and CDR2 is SQIVND (reference sequence). This CDR3 has 13 amino acids. CDR3 residues: CASSHRGADTQYF. The CDR3 DNA reads TGTGCCAGTAGCCACAGGGGCGCAGATACGCAGTATTTT.

The chain joins TRBV30 to TRBJ2-5; D is ambiguous. The CDR3 extends over 11 amino acids. The V end lost 0 bases, the J end lost 4 bases, and 3 bases lay between the germline ends. The germline gives CDR1 GTSNPN, CDR2 SVGIG (reference sequence). The CDR3 spells CAWSVLETQYF. The CDR3 DNA sequence: TGTGCCTGGAGTGTACTAGAGACCCAGTACTTC.

This clone was recorded only once. The V gene is TRBV6-5, the J gene TRBJ2-1; 7 bases line up with TRBD1. Losses at the gene ends were 6 bases for V and 0 bases for J; bases not matched to a gene: 8. The CDR3 consists of 16 residues. The germline gives CDR1 MNHEY, CDR2 SVGAGI. This CDR3 is CASRYTGDSSYNEQFF. The CDR3, as DNA: TGTGCCAGCAGGTACACAGGGGATAGCTCCTACAATGAGCAGTTCTTC.

V usage is TRBV2 and J usage is TRBJ1-2; weak D call: TRBD1 (6 bases). CDR1 is SNHLY, CDR2 FYNNEI, per germline. The length of the CDR3 is 12 residues. V was trimmed by 3 bases and J by 5 bases, leaving 7 bases between them. The DNA for the CDR3 is TGTGCCAGCAGTGAGCAGGGGTATGGCTACACCTTC. Translated: CASSEQGYGYTF.

The chain uses TRBV18 and TRBJ1-4, with 7 bases identical to TRBD1. This CDR3 spans 15 amino acids. The germline gives CDR1 KGHSH, CDR2 LQKENI. V was clipped by 4 bases and J by 6 bases; unmatched bases: 8. The CDR3, as DNA: TGTGCCAGCTCACGCCGACAGGGCCGTGATGAAAAACTGTTTTTT. Translation: CASSRRQGRDEKLFF.

The chain links TRBV4-2 to TRBJ1-2; the match to TRBD1 covers 9 bases. This CDR3 is built from 14 residues. CDR1 and CDR2 (germline): LGHNA, YNFKEQ. V lost 0 bases to trimming and J lost 7 bases; unmatched junction nucleotides: 3. The CDR3 DNA follows: TGTGCCAGCAGCCAAGATGGACAGGGGACTGGCTACACCTTC. Its protein is CASSQDGQGTGYTF.

The chain links TRBV11-2 to TRBJ2-3, with 8 bases aligning to TRBD1. Germline lookup yields CDR1 SGHAT and CDR2 FQNNGV. V trimming: 3 bases; J trimming: 2 bases; junction bases outside the gene matches: 4. This CDR3 has 15 residues. The CDR3 here is CASSFTQGDTDTQYF. Here the CDR3 DNA reads TGTGCCAGCAGCTTCACACAGGGGGACACAGATACGCAGTATTTT.

This clone turned up a few times. The chain uses TRBV12-3 or TRBV12-4 and TRBJ2-7; TRBD1 is a possible D gene (6 bases). Trimming shortened V by 4 bases and J by 2 bases, and 9 bases separated the two germline ends. The length of the CDR3 is 13 residues. CDR3 region: CASSWTETYEQYF. The DNA for the CDR3 is TGTGCCAGCAGTTGGACAGAGACCTACGAGCAGTACTTC.

CDR3 in amino acids: CASSLGQGTLGNTIYF. DNA for the CDR3: TGTGCCAGCAGTTTGGGACAGGGGACGTTAGGAAACACCATATATTTT. J is TRBJ1-3 and V is TRBV28; 10 nucleotides align to TRBD1. The germline gives CDR1 MDHEN, CDR2 SYDVKM. The CDR3 contains 16 residues. The trim removed 3 bases at V and 4 bases at J, leaving 6 bases unmatched.

This CDR3 is CASSIPSGSSSYNEQFF. As DNA, the CDR3 is TGTGCCAGTAGTATACCCAGCGGGTCTTCGTCCTACAATGAGCAGTTCTTC. The V call is TRBV19, the J call TRBJ2-1; D is perhaps TRBD2 (6 bases). The CDR3 has 17 residues. V shed 2 bases and J shed 1 base, with 15 bases lying between them. Germline CDR1 and CDR2: LNHDA and SQIVND (reference sequence).